Below are 31 T cell receptor beta chains sequenced from a single sample in a study of T cell responses to AZD1222 COVID-19 vaccine. Sequenced by immunoSEQ multiplex PCR; TCRdb stores in-frame clones only, minus some. Of about 110,000 clones in the sample, around 94% were seen once. The specimen was peripheral blood, collected on day 0 of AZD1222 vaccination. All receptors derive from an adult in good health.

The V and J genes are TRBV4-3 and TRBJ2-7, with D tentatively TRBD2 (5 bases). CDR1 and CDR2 (germline): LGHNA, YSLEER. Between the trimmed V and J ends, which lost 0 bases and 0 bases, there was a span of 9 bases. The CDR3 is 15 residues long. The CDR3 is CASSQDRDYSYEQYF. CDR3 bases: TGCGCCAGCAGCCAAGATCGTGACTACTCCTACGAGCAGTACTTC.

The chain links TRBV28 to TRBJ1-2, with D tentatively TRBD1 (5 bases). Germline assignment: CDR1 MDHEN and CDR2 SYDVKM. Between the trimmed V and J ends, which lost 6 bases and 8 bases, there was a span of 19 bases. The CDR3 covers 14 residues. The CDR3 DNA reads TGTGCCAGCAGCTGGACAAAGGCCTTTAGGGGCTACACCTTC. This codes for CASSWTKAFRGYTF.

The chain links TRBV25-1 to TRBJ1-2; TRBD1 matches 9 bases. In germline, CDR1 is MGHDK, CDR2 SYGVNS. The CDR3 is 15 amino acids. Trimming took 2 bases from V and 6 from J; bases not matched to a gene: 7. This CDR3 reads CASSEPGTGSHGYTF. In DNA form, the CDR3 reads TGTGCCAGCAGTGAACCAGGGACAGGGTCGCATGGCTACACCTTC.

This chain joins TRBV28 and TRBJ1-4; D is unclear. The CDR3 sequence is 14 residues long. The germline CDR1 and CDR2 sequences are MDHEN and SYDVKM. The germline V and J ends were trimmed by 6 bases and 4 bases, with 12 bases remaining between them. The CDR3 DNA follows: TGTGCCAGCAGGACTCACAGCGTTAATGAAAAACTGTTTTTT. Translated, it gives CASRTHSVNEKLFF.

This chain joins TRBV27 and TRBJ2-7; D may match TRBD1 or TRBD2 (7 bases each). The germline V gene encodes CDR1 MNHEY and CDR2 SMNVEV (reference sequence). The CDR3 covers 14 residues. V lost 2 bases and J 6 bases, leaving 14 bases between the germline ends. The CDR3 DNA is TGTGCCAGCAGTTTACAGGGGGGGGAGAGCGAGCAGTACTTC. The encoded protein is CASSLQGGESEQYF.

V usage is TRBV6-5 and J usage is TRBJ1-1, with 7 positions matching TRBD1. The junction had 7 bases not matched to a gene; V was cut back by 8 bases and J by 7 bases. CDR1 MNHEY and CDR2 SVGAGI come from the germline V gene. The CDR3 runs 12 residues. CDR3 bases: TGTGCCAGCTTCAGGGGGGTTGGTGAAGCTTTCTTT. Its translation: CASFRGVGEAFF.

The chain couples TRBV2 to TRBJ1-6; the D gene is possibly TRBD1 (6 bases). V dropped 6 bases and J dropped 3 bases, with 9 bases sitting between them. The CDR3 is 14 residues long. CDR1 and CDR2 from the germline V gene are SNHLY and FYNNEI. The CDR3 protein is CASSGQLYNSPLHF. CDR3 bases: TGTGCCAGCAGCGGACAGCTCTATAATTCACCCCTCCACTTT.

CDR3 loop: CASSRTPGRTRLGTEAFF. Here the CDR3 DNA reads TGTGCCAGCAGCCGCACTCCAGGAAGAACCCGTTTGGGGACTGAAGCTTTCTTT. The V and J genes are TRBV6-2 or TRBV6-3 and TRBJ1-1; D gene unclear. CDR3 size: 18 residues. The germline CDR1 and CDR2 sequences are MNHEY and SVGEGT. V gave up 6 bases and J gave up 5 bases, with 28 bases separating them.

This chain uses TRBV6-5 with TRBJ1-4; D is perhaps TRBD1 (6 bases). This CDR3 comprises 15 residues. Germline assignment: CDR1 MNHEY and CDR2 SVGAGI. Trimming removed 5 bases from V and 7 bases from J, with 17 bases in between. CDR3 coding DNA: TGTGCCAGCAGTCCTCAGGGGTTAGTAGGTGAAAAACTGTTTTTT. This codes for CASSPQGLVGEKLFF.

The chain has TRBV3-1 (or the pseudogene TRBV3-2) and TRBJ1-1; no clear D. Per germline, CDR1 LGHDT and CDR2 YNNKEL (reference sequence). The CDR3 covers 15 residues. The germline V and J ends were trimmed by 7 bases and 3 bases, with 18 bases remaining between them. This CDR3 reads CASTRSGRSYTEAFF. CDR3 nucleotides: TGTGCCAGCACCCGAAGCGGGAGATCATACACTGAAGCTTTCTTT.

This clone appeared a single time. The chain uses TRBV9 and TRBJ2-5; 14 bases are shared with TRBD2. J gave up 3 bases and V 4 bases, and 2 bases lay outside the gene matches. In germline, CDR1 is SGDLS, CDR2 YYNGEE. There are 15 residues in the CDR3. CDR3 bases: TGTGCCAGCAGCTCGGGACTAGCGGGGGAAGAGACCCAGTACTTC. Translation: CASSSGLAGEETQYF.

The V call is TRBV5-1, the J call TRBJ1-1, with 9 positions matching TRBD1. Germline values: CDR1 SGHRS, CDR2 YFSETQ. V shed 4 bases, J shed 6 bases, and the junction held 10 bases outside the gene matches. The CDR3 runs to 15 residues. The CDR3 DNA reads TGCGCCAGCAGCCCCGGCCGGGACAGGGTTTCTGAAGCTTTCTTT. It encodes CASSPGRDRVSEAFF. Full variable domain (missing parts from reference TRBV5-1 and TRBJ1-1): KAGVTQTPRYLIKTRGQQVTLSCSPISGHRSVSWYQQTPGQGLQFLFEYFSETQRNKGNFPGRFSGRQFSNSRSEMNVSTLELGDSALYLCASSPGRDRVSEAFFGQGTRLTVV.

This chain joins TRBV12-3 or TRBV12-4 and TRBJ2-7, with D uncertain. The CDR3 has 13 residues. Trimming took off 3 bases at V and 3 bases at J, with 9 bases between the two ends. CDR3 in DNA: TGTGCCAGCAGTTTTGGCATAAACTACGAGCAGTACTTC. Encoded protein: CASSFGINYEQYF.

This chain links TRBV5-1 with TRBJ2-3; TRBD2 matches at 7 bases. CDR3 size: 15 residues. Germline assignment: CDR1 SGHRS and CDR2 YFSETQ. With V trimmed by 4 bases and J by 1 base, 6 bases remained unmatched. The CDR3 spells CASSGTSVGTDTQYF. As DNA, the CDR3 is TGCGCCAGCAGCGGAACTAGCGTTGGCACAGATACGCAGTATTTT.

The rearrangement links TRBV20-1 to TRBJ2-3; D not certain. The CDR3 extends over 11 amino acids. Germline CDR1 is DFQATT and CDR2 is SNEGSKA (reference sequence). V lost 6 bases and J lost 2, with 6 bases in between. CDR3 loop: CSARPTDTQYF. CDR3 nucleotides: TGCAGTGCCAGACCCACAGATACGCAGTATTTT.

This chain joins TRBV18 and TRBJ1-1; 7 nucleotides align to TRBD1. V dropped 6 bases and J dropped 4; count of bases not matched to a gene: 8. CDR1 and CDR2 (germline): KGHSH, LQKENI. The CDR3 is 14 amino acids. In DNA, the CDR3 is TGTGCCAGCTCCGTAAACAGGGGAGGCACTGAAGCTTTCTTT. It translates to CASSVNRGGTEAFF.

The count of this clone is one. This chain uses TRBV15 with TRBJ2-7; 8 bases are shared with TRBD1. This CDR3 has 12 amino acids. V shed 8 bases and J 7 bases; nucleotides not matched to a gene: 7. Germline loops: CDR1 LNHNV, CDR2 YYDKDF (reference sequence). In DNA, the CDR3 is TGTGCCACCGGGACAGGTTTAGGGGAGCAGTACTTC. It encodes CATGTGLGEQYF. The variable domain in full, completed from reference TRBV15 and TRBJ2-7, reads DAMVIQNPRYQVTQFGKPVTLSCSQTLNHNVMYWYQQKSSQAPKLLFHYYDKDFNNEADTPDNFQSRRPNTSFCFLDIRSPGLGDTAMYLCATGTGLGEQYFGPGTRLTVT.

The V gene is TRBV18, the J gene TRBJ2-3; 10 positions agree with TRBD1. V shed 3 bases, J shed 8 bases, and the junction held 5 bases outside the gene matches. There are 14 residues in the CDR3. Germline lookup yields CDR1 KGHSH and CDR2 LQKENI. Here the CDR3 reads CASSPGQGSGTQYF. The CDR3 DNA is TGTGCCAGCTCACCGGGACAGGGGTCGGGTACGCAGTATTTT.

This chain connects TRBV6-1 to TRBJ2-7, with D tentatively TRBD1 (5 bases). Germline V gene data show CDR1 as MNHNS and CDR2 as SASEGT. CDR3 length equals 14 residues. V was pared by 3 bases and J by 6 bases, with 15 bases between. The DNA of the CDR3 is TGTGCCAGCAGTGAGGCCCTGGGGCCACTCGAGCAGTACTTC. It codes for CASSEALGPLEQYF.

The rearrangement joins TRBV30 to TRBJ2-2; D is ambiguous. Trimming took off 3 bases at V and 4 bases at J, with 9 bases between the two ends. The CDR3 runs to 13 residues. The V gene's germline CDR1 is GTSNPN and CDR2 SVGIG (reference sequence). CDR3 protein: CAWSPVGTGELFF. CDR3 nucleotides: TGTGCCTGGAGCCCGGTTGGCACCGGGGAGCTGTTTTTT.

The rearrangement joins TRBV27 to TRBJ2-7; no definite D call. CDR3 size: 15 residues. Germline V gene lookup returns CDR1 MNHEY and CDR2 SMNVEV (reference sequence). Trimming cost V 3 bases and J 4 bases, with 16 bases left between them. The CDR3 protein is CASSFGIGRHYEQYF. The CDR3 DNA is TGTGCCAGCAGTTTTGGTATTGGCAGACATTACGAGCAGTACTTC.

The chain employs TRBV4-1 and TRBJ1-1, with TRBD1 identical over 9 bases. Germline lookup yields CDR1 MGHRA and CDR2 YSYEKL. J lost 0 bases, V lost 5 bases, and 1 base had no gene match. This CDR3 comprises 14 residues. The CDR3 loop reads CASSWDRVNTEAFF. The CDR3 DNA sequence: TGCGCCAGCAGCTGGGACAGGGTGAACACTGAAGCTTTCTTT.

This chain uses TRBV6-5 with TRBJ1-2, with D possibly matching TRBD1 (5 bases). CDR3 length: 15 residues. The V gene's germline CDR1 is MNHEY and CDR2 SVGAGI. V was clipped by 0 bases and J by 3 bases, with 11 bases between them. CDR3 sequence reads: CASSYSPGLDYGYTF. In nucleotides, the CDR3 is TGTGCCAGCAGTTACTCCCCAGGGCTAGACTATGGCTACACCTTC.

CDR3 region: CASSDRDCARRGRAYEQYF. CDR3 nucleotides: TGTGCCAGCAGTGACAGGGACTGCGCCCGTCGTGGAAGGGCCTACGAGCAGTACTTC. The chain employs TRBV6-4 and TRBJ2-7; the D gene is possibly TRBD2 (6 bases). The CDR3 extends over 19 amino acids. Germline V gene lookup returns CDR1 MRHNA and CDR2 SNTAGT. The V end lost 2 bases, the J end lost 2 bases, and 25 bases lay between the germline ends.

This chain uses TRBV5-1 with TRBJ2-1; no reliable D call. CDR3 length: 17 amino acids. With 6 bases removed from V and 5 bases from J, the gap between germline ends came to 24 bases. Germline lookup yields CDR1 SGHRS and CDR2 YFSETQ. CDR3 coding DNA: TGCGCCAGCACCATCTTCGGGTGGTCGCTAGAGGACAATGAGCAGTTCTTC. Its protein product is CASTIFGWSLEDNEQFF.

The V and J genes are TRBV3-1 (or the pseudogene TRBV3-2) and TRBJ1-1, with a weak D call TRBD1 (5 bases). CDR1 LGHDT and CDR2 YNNKEL come from the germline V gene (reference sequence). V lost 1 base and J lost 4, with 10 bases in between. CDR3 length: 14 amino acids. The CDR3 bases are TGTGCCAGCAGCCAAGTCAATAGGGGCACTGAAGCTTTCTTT. Translated, it gives CASSQVNRGTEAFF.

V and J are TRBV5-1 and TRBJ2-7; 11 nucleotides line up with TRBD2. Germline lookup yields CDR1 SGHRS and CDR2 YFSETQ. The CDR3 has 15 residues. The V and J ends lost 1 base and 7 bases, in that order; junction bases with no gene match: 7. The CDR3 here is CASSLSTSGAGEQYF. The CDR3 DNA follows: TGCGCCAGCAGCTTGTCGACTAGCGGGGCGGGGGAGCAGTACTTC. Supplemented by reference TRBV5-1 and TRBJ2-7, the full variable domain reads KAGVTQTPRYLIKTRGQQVTLSCSPISGHRSVSWYQQTPGQGLQFLFEYFSETQRNKGNFPGRFSGRQFSNSRSEMNVSTLELGDSALYLCASSLSTSGAGEQYFGPGTRLTVT.

The rearrangement joins TRBV6-6 to TRBJ1-2, with a possible D match to TRBD1 (6 bases). Germline V gene data show CDR1 as MNHNY and CDR2 as SVGAGI (reference sequence). The CDR3 is made up of 13 amino acids. V lost 2 bases and J lost 3, with 7 bases in between. The CDR3 nucleotides are TGTGCCAGCAGTTACGAGGGGGACTATGGCTACACCTTC. Residues: CASSYEGDYGYTF.

The gene calls are TRBV14 and TRBJ1-1, with 7 bases that match TRBD1. J lost 5 bases, V lost 1 base, and 10 bases had no gene match. The CDR3 length is 16 residues. Per the germline V gene, CDR1 is SGHDN and CDR2 is FVKESK. CDR3 sequence reads: CASSQVTGVVETEAFF. The CDR3 region has the DNA TGTGCCAGCAGCCAAGTTACAGGGGTCGTAGAGACTGAAGCTTTCTTT. Combining the CDR3 with reference TRBV14 and TRBJ1-1 gives the whole variable domain EAGVTQFPSHSVIEKGQTVTLRCDPISGHDNLYWYRRVMGKEIKFLLHFVKESKQDESGMPNNRFLAERTGGTYSTLKVQPAELEDSGVYFCASSQVTGVVETEAFFGQGTRLTVV.

The genes are TRBV6-4 and TRBJ1-2; TRBD1 matches 10 bases. From germline, CDR1 is MRHNA and CDR2 SNTAGT. The length of the CDR3 is 14 residues. V was pared by 2 bases and J by 8 bases, with 5 bases of the junction left unmatched. Here the CDR3 reads CASSDPGQGGGYTF. DNA of the CDR3: TGTGCCAGCAGTGACCCCGGACAGGGGGGAGGCTACACCTTC.

The V call is TRBV19, the J call TRBJ1-2; D might be TRBD1 (5 bases). V lost 6 bases, J lost 2 bases, and 19 bases lay in between. Germline-derived CDR1 and CDR2 are LNHDA and SQIVND (reference sequence). CDR3 size: 16 residues. The CDR3 DNA reads as TGTGCCAGTAGGGGGCCGGGCAGGGCTTCCAACTATGGCTACACCTTC. Translated: CASRGPGRASNYGYTF.